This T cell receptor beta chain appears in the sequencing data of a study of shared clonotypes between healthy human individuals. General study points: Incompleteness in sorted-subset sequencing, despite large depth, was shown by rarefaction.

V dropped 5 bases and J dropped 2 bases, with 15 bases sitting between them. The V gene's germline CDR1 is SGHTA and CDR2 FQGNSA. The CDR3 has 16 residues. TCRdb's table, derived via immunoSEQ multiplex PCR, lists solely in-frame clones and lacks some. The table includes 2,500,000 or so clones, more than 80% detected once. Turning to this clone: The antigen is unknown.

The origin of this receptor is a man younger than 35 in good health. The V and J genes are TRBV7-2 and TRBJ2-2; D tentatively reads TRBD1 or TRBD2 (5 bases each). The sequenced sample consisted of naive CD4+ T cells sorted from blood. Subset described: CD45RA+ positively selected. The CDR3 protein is CASSVHRTFNTGELFF. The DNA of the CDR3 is TGTGCCAGCAGCGTCCACAGGACTTTTAACACCGGGGAGCTGTTTTTT.